A single sample is the source of the 9 T cell receptor beta chains below, sequenced in a study of T cells after yellow fever vaccination (dated by TCRdb to about 2019). What this sample's treatment or condition label stands for: live attenuated yellow fever vaccine strain. The method behind the library was 5' RACE. Sequencing used an Illumina NovaSeq 6000. TCRdb itself trimmed the public reads at Q25 with fastp, ran MiXCR and retained productive beta chains. Rows with a matching CDR3 protein are joined into one entry that keeps the most common DNA and genes. The sample table contains nearly 300,000 distinct CDR3 sequences; only one count was recorded for less than 9.5% of them. 3% to 4% of the sample is held by the ten biggest clonotypes. The sample here was CD4+ T cells sorted from PBMCs, taken 5 days after the yellow fever booster vaccination. These receptors originate from a man between 18 and 35 years old who received the YFV17D yellow fever vaccine.

This clonotype was seen a few times. The rearrangement joins TRBV5-6 to TRBJ1-1; 9 nucleotides line up with TRBD1. CDR1 is SGHDT and CDR2 is YYEEEE in the germline V gene. Germline trimming cut 3 bases from V and 0 bases from J; bases unmatched to any gene: 6. CDR3 size: 16 residues. CDR3 protein: CASSYGTGRMNTEAFF. The CDR3 DNA follows: TGTGCCAGCAGCTACGGGACAGGGCGGATGAACACTGAAGCTTTCTTT. Full variable domain (rest looked up from reference TRBV5-6 and TRBJ1-1): DAGVTQSPTHLIKTRGQQVTLRCSPKSGHDTVSWYQQALGQGPQFIFQYYEEEERQRGNFPDRFSGHQFPNYSSELNVNALLLGDSALYLCASSYGTGRMNTEAFFGQGTRLTVV.

The chain recombines TRBV3-1 with TRBJ1-2; D is unclear. Looked up from germline, CDR1 is LGHDT and CDR2 is YNNKEL (reference sequence). V was clipped by 1 base and J by 8 bases, with 8 bases between them. The CDR3 covers 12 residues. The DNA of the CDR3 is TGTGCCAGCAGCCAAGGGGGAGTGGGCTACACCTTC. Protein: CASSQGGVGYTF.

This clonotype was detected a few times. The V and J genes are TRBV29-1 and TRBJ1-1; TRBD1 aligns across 7 bases. Germline CDR1 is SQVTM and CDR2 is ANQGSEA. The CDR3 has 11 amino acids. V lost 7 bases and J lost 10; bases outside the gene matches: 9. This CDR3 reads CSATHRGPAFF. The CDR3 coding sequence is TGCAGCGCCACTCACAGGGGCCCAGCTTTCTTT.

The chain employs TRBV24-1 and TRBJ2-2; D gene ambiguous. V was cut by 7 bases and J by 8 bases, with 7 bases left in between. The CDR3 extends over 11 amino acids. Germline values: CDR1 KGHDR, CDR2 SFDVKD. CDR3 in DNA: TGTGCCACCAGCTCCGGGGGGGAGCTGTTTTTT. This gives the protein CATSSGGELFF.

The chain links TRBV6-1 to TRBJ2-5; D not resolved. CDR1 and CDR2 (germline): MNHNS, SASEGT. The CDR3 runs to 12 residues. The V end lost 6 bases, the J end lost 4 bases, and 9 bases lay between the germline ends. The CDR3 spells CASRKSGETQYF. The DNA of the CDR3 is TGTGCCAGCAGAAAATCGGGAGAGACCCAGTACTTC.

This clonotype was counted ten times or more. J is TRBJ1-6 and V is TRBV5-1; 7 bases map to TRBD1. Germline V gene data show CDR1 as SGHRS and CDR2 as YFSETQ. J gave up 10 bases and V 0 bases, and 10 bases lay outside the gene matches. The CDR3 has 16 residues. For the CDR3, the DNA is TGCGCCAGCAGCTTGGGGAGCGGGGACAGCAAATCACCCCTCCACTTT. Translating it yields CASSLGSGDSKSPLHF.

The rearrangement uses TRBV19 and TRBJ2-6; no reliable D call. The germline V gene encodes CDR1 LNHDA and CDR2 SQIVND (reference sequence). Trimming stripped 7 bases from V and 0 bases from J, with 7 bases between. CDR3 length equals 14 residues. The CDR3 DNA is TGTGCCAGTAATCCGGTCTCTGGGGCCAACGTCCTGACTTTC. Translating it yields CASNPVSGANVLTF.

This clonotype was observed a handful of times. This chain links TRBV20-1 with TRBJ2-7, with 7 bases matching TRBD1. The CDR3 runs 14 residues. Germline CDR1 is DFQATT and CDR2 is SNEGSKA (reference sequence). The trim removed 6 bases at V and 3 bases at J, leaving 11 bases unmatched. The CDR3 spells CSASGTEYRYEQYF. The CDR3 coding sequence is TGCAGTGCAAGTGGGACAGAATACCGCTACGAGCAGTACTTC.

The J gene is TRBJ2-5, the V gene TRBV6-1, with unresolved D. V was trimmed by 2 bases and J by 5 bases, leaving 6 bases between them. Germline-derived CDR1 and CDR2 are MNHNS and SASEGT. This CDR3 contains 12 residues. This chain's CDR3 is CASSERKETQYF. CDR3 DNA sequence: TGTGCCAGCAGTGAAAGAAAGGAGACCCAGTACTTC.